The subject of this entry is one TCR beta chain. Its antigen is unknown. Method: immunoSEQ multiplex PCR; TCRdb's copy keeps in-frame clones and lacks some. The sample includes 20,000 to 25,000 clones, 60% to 85% seen only once; the top ten take approximately 18%. Every single patient, without exception, relapsed after autologous stem cell transplantation, and brentuximab vedotin exposure varied. The data were taken from a study of PD-1 blockade in classical Hodgkin lymphoma. For the study at large: Nivolumab 3 mg/kg was given intravenously every 2 weeks. General study findings and limits: Baseline TCR diversity was reportedly lower in newly diagnosed patients than in healthy donors. It was reported as lower still in relapsed/refractory patients. Similar baseline diversity was found in complete responders and newly diagnosed patients.

The sample here was peripheral blood mononuclear cells (PBMCs), taken before the second cycle of nivolumab. The sequence came from a human donor with classical Hodgkin lymphoma.

CDR3 amino acids: CASSLGSSYNEQFF. CDR3 DNA: TGTGCCAGCAGCCTAGGGAGCTCCTACAATGAGCAGTTCTTC. This chain uses TRBV7-9 with TRBJ2-1; possible D gene TRBD2, 5 bases. Trimming took 5 bases from V and 0 from J, leaving 8 bases between them. Germline-derived CDR1 and CDR2 are SEHNR and FQNEAQ (reference sequence). The CDR3 totals 14 residues.